This T cell receptor (beta chain) was captured by sequencing in a study of shared clonotypes between healthy human individuals. Study observations and caveats: Lower generation probabilities were found for non-shared clonotypes than for those shared by all four donors.

To note about this clone: Antigen unknown.

Here immunoSEQ multiplex PCR was the method, and the copy in TCRdb shows in-frame clones only, minus some. The table lists around 2,000,000 clones, approximately 95% of them singletons. Positive CCR7 selection of CD45RO-negative cells yielded the naive CD8 cells, and terminally differentiated effector memory CD45RA+ cells were excluded. The germline V gene has CDR1 MDHEN and CDR2 SYDVKM. V lost 5 bases, J lost 0 bases, and 10 bases lay in between. The CDR3 is 14 amino acids. This TCR was sampled from a man younger than 35 in good health. The sample comprised naive CD8+ T cells sorted from blood. This chain links TRBV28 with TRBJ1-2; D is undetermined. The CDR3 is CASSPPDTNYGYTF. Here the CDR3 DNA reads TGTGCCAGCAGTCCTCCAGATACTAACTATGGCTACACCTTC.